The 5 T cell receptor beta chains given below trace back to one sample, sequenced in a study of cytotoxic CD8 clonotypes in ibrutinib-treated CLL. Sequencing used immunoSEQ multiplex PCR; TCRdb keeps in-frame clones, though not all of them. Altogether some 300,000 clones are present, roughly 79% being singletons, with the ten largest covering roughly 6.3%. The specimen was PBMCs, collected before ibrutinib treatment. These receptor sequences come from a human donor with chronic lymphocytic leukemia.

V and J are TRBV9 and TRBJ2-7; D is tentatively TRBD1 or TRBD2 (6 bases each). Germline V lookup: CDR1 SGDLS, CDR2 YYNGEE. The CDR3 consists of 13 residues. Trimming left V 3 bases short and J 6 bases short, with 13 bases between. CDR3 sequence: CASSEGGVAEQYF. In DNA, the CDR3 is TGTGCCAGCAGCGAGGGGGGTGTGGCCGAGCAGTACTTC.

V gene TRBV7-8 combines with J gene TRBJ1-1; D possibly corresponds to TRBD1 (6 bases). V lost 6 bases and J lost 5, with 16 bases in between. CDR1 SGHVS and CDR2 FQNEAQ come from the germline V gene. This CDR3 region has 14 residues. The chain's CDR3 is CASRPIQGWTEAFF. The CDR3, as DNA: TGTGCCAGCAGGCCTATTCAGGGGTGGACTGAAGCTTTCTTT.

In its sample, this clone was seen once. This chain connects TRBV30 to TRBJ2-7; D is ambiguous. Looked up from germline, CDR1 is GTSNPN and CDR2 is SVGIG (reference sequence). Trimming took 2 bases from V and 0 from J, leaving 5 bases between them. The CDR3 length is 12 residues. This CDR3 is CAWSRSSYEQYF. DNA for the CDR3: TGTGCCTGGAGTAGGAGCTCCTACGAGCAGTACTTC.

This sequence joins TRBV10-3 and TRBJ1-5; tentative D call: TRBD1 (6 bases). Between the trimmed V and J ends, which lost 2 bases and 5 bases, there was a span of 13 bases. The CDR3 extends over 15 amino acids. Looked up from germline, CDR1 is ENHRY and CDR2 is SYGVKD. The CDR3 nucleotides read TGTGCCATCAGTGAGGGAGGGGGGCCGTATCAGCCCCAGCATTTT. Residues: CAISEGGGPYQPQHF.

The V call is TRBV15, the J call TRBJ2-4; 8 positions match TRBD1. Germline V CDR1 and CDR2: LNHNV, YYDKDF (reference sequence). CDR3 length: 15 amino acids. Trimming took 0 bases from V and 7 from J; bases not matched to a gene: 5. The DNA for the CDR3 is TGTGCCACCAGCAGAGAAAGCAGGGGGCAGAACATTCAGTACTTC. Translation gives CATSRESRGQNIQYF.